The present T cell receptor beta chain was sequenced within a study of blood T cell repertoires in COVID-19. For the study at large: Samples representing acute and convalescent COVID-19 were sourced from the United States, Italy and Spain.

This clone was counted a single time. Germline CDR1 MDHEN, CDR2 SYDVKM. The CDR3 covers 13 residues. Trimming cost V 6 bases and J 3 bases, with 9 bases left between them. Per the original data handling: By means of reference gene primer amplification, nucleated cell counts were estimated. TCRdb's table, derived via immunoSEQ multiplex PCR, lists solely in-frame clones and lacks some. The V and J calls and clone size come from that table; D and trimming were worked out from the DNA. Of about 72,000 clones in the sample, approximately 90% were seen once. The material sequenced was peripheral blood. The rearrangement uses TRBV28 and TRBJ1-5; weak D call: TRBD1 (5 bases). The source is a man between 65 and 85 years old with active or convalescent COVID-19. CDR3 amino acids: CASRTVFNQPQHF. The CDR3 DNA follows: TGTGCCAGCAGGACAGTGTTCAATCAGCCCCAGCATTTT. The full variable domain, in which reference TRBV28 and TRBJ1-5 provide the parts outside the CDR3, is DVKVTQSSRYLVKRTGEKVFLECVQDMDHENMFWYRQDPGLGLRLIYFSYDVKMKEKGDIPEGYSVSREKKERFSLILESASTNQTSMYLCASRTVFNQPQHFGDGTRLSIL.